A selection of T cell receptor beta chains follows, all from one sample in a study of T cells after somatic rescue of genetic block. Method: immunoSEQ multiplex PCR; TCRdb's copy keeps in-frame clones and lacks some. In the table there are 68,000 or so clones, about nine tenths of which are singletons. Source material: peripheral blood mononuclear cells (PBMCs). The receptors derive from a man between 35 and 55 years old. The CDR3 runs from the conserved cysteine through the conserved F or W. Each record gives: CDR3 protein, V gene, CDR3 length, J gene.

CDR3 protein: CASSLGGLLTEAFF
V gene: TRBV7-9
CDR3 length: 14
J gene: TRBJ1-1

CDR3 protein: CASSSYLAGVEDTQYF
V gene: TRBV5-4
CDR3 length: 16
J gene: TRBJ2-3

CDR3 protein: CASSRDRQETQYF
V gene: TRBV5-8
CDR3 length: 13
J gene: TRBJ2-5

CDR3 protein: CASSPNSWGANNQPQHF
V gene: TRBV23-1
CDR3 length: 17
J gene: TRBJ1-5

CDR3 protein: CASSEGTGSYEQYF
V gene: TRBV9
CDR3 length: 14
J gene: .

CDR3 protein: CAIQSQGADTQYF
V gene: TRBV19
CDR3 length: 13
J gene: TRBJ2-3

CDR3 protein: CASSLAEGGKREQYF
V gene: TRBV7-9
CDR3 length: 15
J gene: TRBJ2-7

CDR3 protein: CASSREQGAYNEQFF
V gene: TRBV2
CDR3 length: 15
J gene: TRBJ2-1

CDR3 protein: CSVRAGGPRYGYTF
V gene: TRBV29-1
CDR3 length: 14
J gene: TRBJ1-2

CDR3 protein: CASRRVRIDEQFF
V gene: TRBV2
CDR3 length: 13
J gene: TRBJ2-1

CDR3 protein: CASRPVQGLNTEAFF
V gene: TRBV6-5
CDR3 length: 15
J gene: TRBJ1-1

CDR3 protein: CASSYARQGARGYTF
V gene: TRBV6-5
CDR3 length: 15
J gene: TRBJ1-2

CDR3 protein: CASSFRDRVCFF
V gene: TRBV28
CDR3 length: 12
J gene: TRBJ2-1

CDR3 protein: CASSLNRDWTYNEQFF
V gene: TRBV14
CDR3 length: 16
J gene: TRBJ2-1

CDR3 protein: CASSLSAGGYNEQFF
V gene: TRBV27
CDR3 length: 15
J gene: TRBJ2-1

CDR3 protein: CATSTGIGEKLFF
V gene: TRBV15
CDR3 length: 13
J gene: TRBJ1-4

CDR3 protein: CASSGSWGQTTNEKLFF
V gene: TRBV10-2
CDR3 length: 17
J gene: TRBJ1-4

CDR3 protein: CASSLTGNNQPQHF
V gene: TRBV25-1
CDR3 length: 14
J gene: TRBJ1-5

CDR3 protein: CASSFLAGGLETQYF
V gene: TRBV11-3
CDR3 length: 15
J gene: TRBJ2-5

CDR3 protein: CASSTGPEKLFF
V gene: TRBV2
CDR3 length: 12
J gene: TRBJ1-4

CDR3 protein: CASSPVGGEETQYF
V gene: TRBV7-2
CDR3 length: 14
J gene: TRBJ2-5

CDR3 protein: CASSYSRGTNEKLFF
V gene: TRBV6-6
CDR3 length: 15
J gene: TRBJ1-4

CDR3 protein: CTGQGAHGYTF
V gene: TRBV20-1
CDR3 length: 11
J gene: TRBJ1-2

CDR3 protein: CASSQVAGNGNTIYF
V gene: TRBV4-1
CDR3 length: 15
J gene: TRBJ1-3

CDR3 protein: CASSEGVSNTIYF
V gene: TRBV6-1
CDR3 length: 13
J gene: TRBJ1-3

CDR3 protein: CSVRTSGSRADTQYF
V gene: TRBV29-1
CDR3 length: 15
J gene: TRBJ2-3

CDR3 protein: CASSSITSGSSYNEQFF
V gene: TRBV27
CDR3 length: 17
J gene: TRBJ2-1

CDR3 protein: CASSDNGGGEQYF
V gene: TRBV2
CDR3 length: 13
J gene: TRBJ2-7

CDR3 protein: CASSAPGQGHEQYF
V gene: TRBV4-1
CDR3 length: 14
J gene: TRBJ2-7

CDR3 protein: CASSLGQGVGNTIYF
V gene: TRBV5-1
CDR3 length: 15
J gene: TRBJ1-3

CDR3 protein: CASSWGQAYSGNTIYF
V gene: TRBV21-1
CDR3 length: 16
J gene: TRBJ1-3

CDR3 protein: CASSLQILAGGNEQFF
V gene: TRBV5-1
CDR3 length: 16
J gene: TRBJ2-1

CDR3 protein: CASSEASRPNYGYTF
V gene: TRBV6-1
CDR3 length: 15
J gene: TRBJ1-2

CDR3 protein: CASSHGGTWNTGELFF
V gene: TRBV5-8
CDR3 length: 16
J gene: TRBJ2-2

CDR3 protein: CASRWNRGLGYTF
V gene: TRBV5-8
CDR3 length: 13
J gene: TRBJ1-2

CDR3 protein: CASSPPGQIKNIQYF
V gene: TRBV18
CDR3 length: 15
J gene: TRBJ2-4

CDR3 protein: CASSRGGGAREQYF
V gene: TRBV6-6
CDR3 length: 14
J gene: TRBJ2-7

CDR3 protein: CASSFGPRHEQFF
V gene: TRBV13
CDR3 length: 13
J gene: TRBJ2-1

CDR3 protein: CASSLRGLAGSTDTQYF
V gene: TRBV7-2
CDR3 length: 17
J gene: TRBJ2-3